This note documents a single T cell receptor beta chain sequence. The antigen is not known. This specimen belongs to a study of lymphopenia after photon versus proton radiotherapy. The study's findings and limits: After lymphocyte nadir, photon-treated repertoires showed oligoclonal expansion, especially CD8+ Temra.

CDR1 and CDR2 from the germline V gene are KGHSH and LQKENI. V dropped 3 bases and J dropped 8; count of bases not matched to a gene: 5. The CDR3 is 15 amino acids. Sequencing used immunoSEQ multiplex PCR; TCRdb keeps in-frame clones, though not all of them. The sample lists tens of thousands of clones; 92% were seen once. The rearrangement uses TRBV18 and TRBJ1-6; 9 positions match TRBD1. The source is a woman between 40 and 50 years old with cholangiocarcinoma. Sequenced here: peripheral blood, sampled from a patient treated with photon-based radiotherapy. Here the CDR3 reads CASSPGTGSHSPLHF. CDR3 sequence (DNA): TGTGCCAGCTCACCTGGGACAGGGAGTCATTCACCCCTCCACTTT.